These 15 T cell receptor beta chains were sequenced from one sample in a study of blood T cell repertoires in COVID-19. Profiling relied on immunoSEQ multiplex PCR, and the TCRdb table lists in-frame clones only, not all of them. The sample includes some 80,000 clones, about 80% of them seen just once. Sequencing was performed on peripheral blood. The receptor set was obtained from a human donor in a cohort sampled during active COVID-19.

The chain has TRBV2 and TRBJ2-2, with 7 bases fitting TRBD1. The CDR3 spans 16 residues. V trimming: 6 bases; J trimming: 0 bases; junction bases outside the gene matches: 7. The V gene's germline CDR1 is SNHLY and CDR2 FYNNEI. CDR3 nucleotides: TGTGCCAGCAGCCTCGGGACAGCCGCGAACACCGGGGAGCTGTTTTTT. This codes for CASSLGTAANTGELFF.

The chain has TRBV15 and TRBJ1-4; D is possibly TRBD1 (5 bases). The CDR3 runs to 13 residues. The germline V gene encodes CDR1 LNHNV and CDR2 YYDKDF (reference sequence). Trimming pared 3 bases from V and 4 bases from J, leaving 6 bases between. The CDR3 loop reads CATSRGGNEKLFF. CDR3 coding DNA: TGTGCCACCAGCAGGGGGGGTAATGAAAAACTGTTTTTT.

This chain joins TRBV6-6 and TRBJ2-6, with 9 bases that match TRBD1. The CDR3 extends over 20 amino acids. CDR1 is MNHNY and CDR2 is SVGAGI in the germline V gene (reference sequence). The J segment lost 0 bases and the V segment lost 5 bases, leaving 14 bases of the junction unmatched. The CDR3 region has the DNA TGTGCCAGCAGTCCGAGCCCAACCGGGACAGGGTTCTCTGGGGCCAACGTCCTGACTTTC. It yields the protein CASSPSPTGTGFSGANVLTF.

This chain joins TRBV9 and TRBJ1-2; TRBD1 matches at 8 bases. Germline trimming cut 0 bases from V and 6 bases from J; bases unmatched to any gene: 1. Germline CDR1 reads SGDLS; CDR2 reads YYNGEE. The CDR3 runs 13 residues. CDR3 sequence (DNA): TGTGCCAGCAGCGTAGGGACAGGGAATGGCTACACCTTC. Its translation: CASSVGTGNGYTF.

CDR3 region: CASSLGTGVYYTF. CDR3 coding DNA: TGTGCCAGCAGTTTAGGGACAGGCGTATACTACACCTTC. The J gene is TRBJ1-2, the V gene TRBV12-3 or TRBV12-4; TRBD1 matches 7 bases. V lost 1 base and J lost 10; bases outside the gene matches: 6. CDR3 length: 13 amino acids.

The genes are TRBV9 and TRBJ2-3, with 8 bases lining up with TRBD2. The CDR3 covers 18 residues. Germline CDR1 and CDR2: SGDLS and YYNGEE. Losses at the gene ends were 4 bases for V and 4 bases for J; bases not matched to a gene: 17. The CDR3 here is CASSPRARGGGPSDTQYF. The CDR3 nucleotides read TGTGCCAGCAGCCCCCGGGCGCGGGGCGGGGGGCCCTCAGATACGCAGTATTTT.

The gene calls are TRBV6-1 and TRBJ1-4; D not certain. The CDR3 has 15 amino acids. Germline-derived CDR1 and CDR2 are MNHNS and SASEGT. Trimming took 1 base from V and 0 from J, leaving 6 bases between them. In DNA form, the CDR3 reads TGTGCCAGCAGTGAAGTTAGTGCAACTAATGAAAAACTGTTTTTT. Translated: CASSEVSATNEKLFF.

This clone appeared once. The chain combines TRBV3-1 (or the pseudogene TRBV3-2) with TRBJ2-1; 7 bases are a match to TRBD2. Germline V gene lookup returns CDR1 LGHDT and CDR2 YNNKEL (reference sequence). Trimming took 1 base from V and 2 from J; bases not matched to a gene: 2. This CDR3 is 15 amino acids long. The CDR3 region is CASSQGGGAYNEQFF. In DNA form, the CDR3 reads TGTGCCAGCAGCCAAGGCGGGGGAGCCTACAATGAGCAGTTCTTC.

The chain combines TRBV7-8 with TRBJ1-1, with D perhaps TRBD1 (6 bases). Between the trimmed V and J ends, which lost 4 bases and 4 bases, there was a span of 16 bases. This CDR3 is built from 15 residues. CDR1 and CDR2 from the germline V gene are SGHVS and FQNEAQ. The CDR3 nucleotides read TGTGCCAGCAGCTATCTCCCGACAGGCGTCACTGAAGCTTTCTTT. This translates into CASSYLPTGVTEAFF.

The chain joins TRBV5-5 to TRBJ2-1; possibly TRBD1 for D (6 bases). This CDR3 is built from 17 residues. Germline V lookup: CDR1 SGHKS, CDR2 YYEKEE (reference sequence). Trimming took 4 bases from V and 4 from J, leaving 21 bases between them. The DNA for the CDR3 is TGTGCCAGCAGCCCTCGGCCCGGGACAAGGGGGTACAATGAGCAGTTCTTC. Amino acids: CASSPRPGTRGYNEQFF.

This rearrangement joins TRBV2 to TRBJ1-5; 8 nucleotides align to TRBD1. This CDR3 contains 13 residues. Germline V lookup: CDR1 SNHLY, CDR2 FYNNEI. V gave up 10 bases and J gave up 4 bases; unmatched junction bases: 6. CDR3 in DNA: TGTGCCACCCGGACAGGGATTAATCAGCCCCAGCATTTT. As protein: CATRTGINQPQHF.

The chain joins TRBV28 to TRBJ1-5, with D unresolved. Germline V gives CDR1 MDHEN, CDR2 SYDVKM. CDR3 length: 16 amino acids. Between the trimmed V and J ends, which lost 2 bases and 2 bases, there was a span of 13 bases. The CDR3 coding sequence is TGTGCCAGCAGTTTAATTCTAGGAGCGGGCAATCAGCCCCAGCATTTT. Translating it yields CASSLILGAGNQPQHF.

V usage is TRBV10-1 and J usage is TRBJ1-5, with D perhaps matching TRBD1 (6 bases). V lost 2 bases to trimming and J lost 2 bases, with 16 bases between them. The V gene's germline CDR1 is WNHNN and CDR2 SYGVQD (reference sequence). This CDR3 is 17 amino acids long. The CDR3 nucleotides are TGCGCCAGCAGTGAGCGGCAGGGGTTGCTGGGCAATCAGCCCCAGCATTTT. As protein: CASSERQGLLGNQPQHF.

The gene calls are TRBV13 and TRBJ1-3; D is uncertain. Trimming shortened V by 5 bases and J by 6 bases, and 14 bases separated the two germline ends. Germline lookup yields CDR1 PRHDT and CDR2 FYEKMQ (reference sequence). CDR3 length equals 14 residues. The CDR3 DNA sequence: TGTGCCAGCAGCGCCGGGAGGTTTGAAAACACCATATATTTT. This codes for CASSAGRFENTIYF. Using reference TRBV13 and TRBJ1-3 for the parts outside the CDR3, the full variable domain is AAGVIQSPRHLIKEKRETATLKCYPIPRHDTVYWYQQGPGQDPQFLISFYEKMQSDKGSIPDRFSAQQFSDYHSELNMSSLELGDSALYFCASSAGRFENTIYFGEGSWLTVV.

The rearrangement joins TRBV28 to TRBJ1-4; no reliable D call. V was cut by 6 bases and J by 4 bases, with 15 bases left in between. CDR1 is MDHEN and CDR2 is SYDVKM in the germline V gene. The CDR3 is 15 residues long. The DNA for the CDR3 is TGTGCCAGCAGCGCTCCGGGGTTCCTTAATGAAAAACTGTTTTTT. Its translation is CASSAPGFLNEKLFF. The full variable domain, completed using reference TRBV28 and TRBJ1-4, is DVKVTQSSRYLVKRTGEKVFLECVQDMDHENMFWYRQDPGLGLRLIYFSYDVKMKEKGDIPEGYSVSREKKERFSLILESASTNQTSMYLCASSAPGFLNEKLFFGSGTQLSVL.